Reported below is one T cell receptor beta chain. Its antigen is still unknown. Only in-frame clones appear in the TCRdb table, and some are missing; sequencing was by immunoSEQ multiplex PCR. The table includes some 65,000 clones, roughly 97% detected once. Trimming took 0 bases from V and 6 from J; bases not matched to a gene: 4. This CDR3 has 15 residues. CDR1 SGDLS and CDR2 YYNGEE come from the germline V gene. This sample was taken from a study of cytomegalovirus exposure and HLA in healthy donors. In the study overall: The 120 or so validation repertoires, a later analysis reported, used the same platform as the approximately 700 first-cohort repertoires.

Study-level findings and limits: Cytomegalovirus status was reportedly diagnosed by the classifier with high sensitivity and specificity. Specificity for CMV antigens was confirmed in vitro for three of the CMV-associated chains.

The gene calls are TRBV9 and TRBJ2-2, with 8 positions matching TRBD1. The sequence came from a man aged 18 to 29 in good health and CMV-seronegative. Sequencing was performed on PBMCs. DNA of the CDR3: TGTGCCAGCAGCGTAGTTCAGGGGGCGGCCGGGGAGCTGTTTTTT. Protein: CASSVVQGAAGELFF. Variable domain in full (rest from reference TRBV9 and TRBJ2-2): DSGVTQTPKHLITATGQRVTLRCSPRSGDLSVYWYQQSLDQGLQFLIQYYNGEERAKGNILERFSAQQFPDLHSELNLSSLELGDSALYFCASSVVQGAAGELFFGEGSRLTVL.